What follows describes a single T cell receptor beta chain. No antigen is known for it. This specimen belongs to a study of immune evolution from preneoplasia to lung adenocarcinoma. Study observations and caveats: Normal lung had the highest top T cell clone frequencies.

Assay: immunoSEQ multiplex PCR; the TCRdb copy retains only in-frame clones and omits some. The repertoire includes about 5,300 clones, over 75% of them detected once, and approximately 27% sits in the top ten. Germline V gene lookup returns CDR1 MDHEN and CDR2 SYDVKM. The ends were cut back, 2 bases at V and 4 bases at J, with 9 bases in the middle. The CDR3 has 13 amino acids. Sequenced material: FFPE normal lung tissue adjacent to the tumor. This TCR was recovered from a person in their sixties or seventies with lung adenocarcinoma. V usage is TRBV28 and J usage is TRBJ2-7; D perhaps matches TRBD1 (6 bases). The CDR3 reads CASSLTGSYEQYF. CDR3 in DNA: TGTGCCAGCAGTTTAACAGGGAGTTACGAGCAGTACTTC.